This passage covers 27 T cell receptor beta chains from one sample sequenced in a study of CD8 T cells in ankylosing spondylitis. MiXCR was run by TCRdb on the 5' RACE reads, yielding one entry per CDR3 protein. The sample lists under 200,000 distinct CDR3 sequences; around 13% were seen once. Sequencing was carried out using blood, either unsorted or a sorted T cell fraction (not recorded which). Receptor source: a female donor with ankylosing spondylitis or in good health (not recorded which).

The chain is built from TRBV12-3 or TRBV12-4 and TRBJ2-3; a possible D gene is TRBD2 (5 bases). Trimming took off 1 base at V and 1 base at J, with 9 bases between the two ends. The CDR3 contains 15 residues. CDR3 in DNA: TGTGCCAGCAGTTTAGGCGGGTGGGGCACAGATACGCAGTATTTT. Translation gives CASSLGGWGTDTQYF.

For this clonotype: A much bigger clone sits one base away, suggesting this may be a read error. The rearrangement joins TRBV13 to TRBJ1-3; D unresolved. This CDR3 has 14 residues. Germline lookup yields CDR1 PRHDT and CDR2 FYEKMQ (reference sequence). This chain's CDR3 is CASSLALGGTTIYF. CDR3 bases: TGTGCCAGCAGCTTAGCACTCGGAGGAACCACCATATATTTT.

This clonotype was counted at least ten times. The J gene is TRBJ2-3, the V gene TRBV6-2 or TRBV6-3; no clear D gene. The germline gives CDR1 MNHEY, CDR2 SVGEGT. The CDR3 consists of 13 residues. Trimming took 4 bases from V and 2 from J, leaving 7 bases between them. The CDR3 DNA reads as TGTGCCAGCAGTTGGCGGACCACAGATACGCAGTATTTT. Its translation is CASSWRTTDTQYF.

This clonotype was counted only a few times. The J gene is TRBJ1-1, the V gene TRBV12-3 or TRBV12-4, with TRBD1 as a possible D gene (5 bases). The CDR3 length is 12 residues. V was trimmed by 6 bases and J by 6 bases, leaving 11 bases between them. In nucleotides, the CDR3 is TGTGCCAGCAGGTCAGGGATATCTGAAGCTTTCTTT. As protein: CASRSGISEAFF.

The V and J genes are TRBV6-5 and TRBJ1-1; a weak D match, TRBD1 (6 bases). V was shortened by 3 bases and J by 5 bases, with 16 bases between the two germline ends. The CDR3 runs 15 residues. Germline V gives CDR1 MNHEY, CDR2 SVGAGI. The CDR3: CASSYDRGGGTEAFF. The CDR3 DNA sequence: TGTGCCAGCAGTTATGATCGAGGGGGAGGGACTGAAGCTTTCTTT.

The table lists this clonotype with many counts. V gene TRBV7-9 combines with J gene TRBJ2-6, with D hard to call. Germline V gene lookup returns CDR1 SEHNR and CDR2 FQNEAQ (reference sequence). CDR3 length equals 10 residues. Trimming took 11 bases from V and 4 from J, leaving 3 bases between them. In DNA, the CDR3 is TGTGCCTCCGGGGCCAACGTCCTGACTTTC. Translation gives CASGANVLTF.

This clonotype has at least ten counts. The V call is TRBV12-3 or TRBV12-4, the J call TRBJ1-2; no firm D call. CDR3 length: 12 amino acids. Trimming took off 5 bases at V and 6 bases at J, with 10 bases between the two ends. CDR3 bases: TGTGCCAGCAGTGCGCGAGTCGATGGCTACACCTTC. It codes for CASSARVDGYTF.

This rearrangement joins TRBV4-2 to TRBJ2-7; D call uncertain. The germline gives CDR1 LGHNA, CDR2 YNFKEQ. V lost 4 bases and J 4 bases, leaving 17 bases between the germline ends. This CDR3 is built from 15 residues. The CDR3 DNA follows: TGTGCCAGCAGCCGGGATCCCGGCGGATTTTACGAGCAGTACTTC. Its protein product is CASSRDPGGFYEQYF.

This clonotype appeared many times. The CDR3 reads CATSRSGQGAFGYTF. The CDR3 nucleotides are TGTGCCACCAGCAGATCCGGACAGGGGGCGTTTGGCTACACCTTC. The chain links TRBV15 to TRBJ1-2, with TRBD1 identical over 11 bases. The J segment lost 7 bases and the V segment lost 2 bases, leaving 6 bases of the junction unmatched. Germline V gives CDR1 LNHNV, CDR2 YYDKDF (reference sequence). The CDR3 runs to 15 residues.

This clonotype was picked up a small number of times. This chain joins TRBV20-1 and TRBJ2-1, with D maybe TRBD2 (5 bases). V was shortened by 1 base and J by 10 bases, with 8 bases between the two germline ends. In germline, CDR1 is DFQATT, CDR2 SNEGSKA (reference sequence). This CDR3 comprises 11 residues. The CDR3 loop is CSARGGPEQFF. CDR3 nucleotides: TGCAGTGCTAGAGGAGGGCCGGAGCAGTTCTTC.

At least ten counts were recorded for this clonotype. V is TRBV7-2 and J is TRBJ2-1, with D possibly TRBD2 on 5 matching bases. CDR1 is SGHTA, CDR2 FQGNSA, per germline. CDR3 length: 16 residues. Deletions cut 2 bases from V and 1 base from J, with 12 bases between. CDR3 loop: CASSLNPAGSYNEQFF. CDR3 bases: TGTGCCAGCAGCTTAAATCCGGCGGGTTCCTACAATGAGCAGTTCTTC.

This clonotype was observed many times. CDR3 region: CSALARLGYNEQFF. Here the CDR3 DNA reads TGCAGTGCTCTGGCTCGTCTTGGTTACAATGAGCAGTTCTTC. The rearrangement joins TRBV20-1 to TRBJ2-1; D is undetermined. CDR3 length: 14 residues. The germline V gene encodes CDR1 DFQATT and CDR2 SNEGSKA (reference sequence). Trimming stripped 5 bases from V and 4 bases from J, with 15 bases between.

The chain is built from TRBV9 and TRBJ1-1; 12 bases line up with TRBD1. The CDR3 length is 15 residues. Germline assignment: CDR1 SGDLS and CDR2 YYNGEE. Unmatched junction bases numbered 5, after V lost 4 bases and J lost 4 bases. The CDR3 bases are TGTGCCAGCAGCCCGGGACAGGGGGCTGGCACTGAAGCTTTCTTT. This gives the protein CASSPGQGAGTEAFF.

A note on this clonotype: A much larger clone lies a single base off, so this may be a read error. The missing conserved phenylalanine or tryptophan at the end of this CDR3 makes a read error likely. J is TRBJ1-2 and V is TRBV9; TRBD1 matches at 10 bases. CDR3 length: 18 residues. Unmatched junction bases numbered 12, after V lost 2 bases and J lost 2 bases. Germline V gene data show CDR1 as SGDLS and CDR2 as YYNGEE. In DNA form, the CDR3 reads TGTGCCAGCAGCGTTCTACCGGGACAGGGGAACGTGAACTATGGCTACACCTGC. This sequence encodes CASSVLPGQGNVNYGYTC.

This clonotype showed up many times. V usage is TRBV5-1 and J usage is TRBJ2-7, with D tentatively TRBD2 (6 bases). Germline lookup yields CDR1 SGHRS and CDR2 YFSETQ. V lost 3 bases, J lost 2 bases, and 12 bases lay in between. The CDR3 contains 14 residues. CDR3 sequence (DNA): TGCGCCAGCAGCTCAGTTAGCGGAACCTACGAGCAGTACTTC. Translated, it gives CASSSVSGTYEQYF. Looking up the rest from reference TRBV5-1 and TRBJ2-7 gives the full variable domain: KAGVTQTPRYLIKTRGQQVTLSCSPISGHRSVSWYQQTPGQGLQFLFEYFSETQRNKGNFPGRFSGRQFSNSRSEMNVSTLELGDSALYLCASSSVSGTYEQYFGPGTRLTVT.

This clonotype has ten or more counts. The gene calls are TRBV2 and TRBJ2-1, with 11 bases identical to TRBD2. CDR1 and CDR2 (germline): SNHLY, FYNNEI. V was clipped by 3 bases and J by 7 bases; unmatched bases: 5. The CDR3 runs 15 residues. Here the CDR3 DNA reads TGTGCCAGCAGTGATAGGGCTAGCGGGAGGAATGAGCAGTTCTTC. Its translation: CASSDRASGRNEQFF. Looking up the rest from reference TRBV2 and TRBJ2-1 gives the full variable domain: EPEVTQTPSHQVTQMGQEVILRCVPISNHLYFYWYRQILGQKVEFLVSFYNNEISEKSEIFDDQFSVERPDGSNFTLKIRSTKLEDSAMYFCASSDRASGRNEQFFGPGTRLTVL.

This clonotype was detected many times. The chain recombines TRBV20-1 with TRBJ1-2; D unclear. Germline values: CDR1 DFQATT, CDR2 SNEGSKA (reference sequence). The germline V and J ends were trimmed by 0 bases and 8 bases, with 4 bases remaining between them. The length of the CDR3 is 10 residues. CDR3 coding DNA: TGCAGTGCTAGAGAGAGCGGCTACACCTTC. This sequence encodes CSARESGYTF.

The genes are TRBV29-1 and TRBJ2-4, with D unclear. Per the germline V gene, CDR1 is SQVTM and CDR2 is ANQGSEA. V dropped 5 bases and J dropped 0 bases, with 14 bases sitting between them. The CDR3 extends over 15 amino acids. CDR3 residues: CSVLYGSKAKNIQYF. The DNA of the CDR3 is TGCAGCGTTCTCTATGGCAGCAAAGCCAAAAACATTCAGTACTTC.

This clonotype was seen ten or more times. Here the CDR3 reads CATHTGEGTKNIQYF. The CDR3 nucleotides are TGTGCCACCCACACAGGGGAGGGGACCAAAAACATTCAGTACTTC. This chain connects TRBV15 to TRBJ2-4; D possibly uses TRBD1 or TRBD2 (7 bases each). Germline CDR1 is LNHNV and CDR2 is YYDKDF (reference sequence). With 8 bases removed from V and 2 bases from J, the gap between germline ends came to 16 bases. This CDR3 is built from 15 residues.

This clonotype has a count of ten or more. The V call is TRBV5-6, the J call TRBJ2-4, with TRBD2 matching over 15 bases. With 4 bases clipped from V and 2 bases from J, the junction kept 4 bases outside the gene matches. CDR1 SGHDT and CDR2 YYEEEE come from the germline V gene. CDR3 length: 17 residues. The CDR3 DNA reads as TGTGCCAGCAGCCCGGGACTAGCGGGAGGAACCAAAAACATTCAGTACTTC. Residues: CASSPGLAGGTKNIQYF.

This clonotype was seen ten or more times. V and J are TRBV7-2 and TRBJ1-3, with a possible D match to TRBD1 (5 bases). There are 14 residues in the CDR3. Germline-derived CDR1 and CDR2 are SGHTA and FQGNSA. V was trimmed by 2 bases and J by 4 bases, leaving 9 bases between them. The CDR3 spells CASSLTYRGNTIYF. The CDR3 DNA reads TGTGCCAGCAGCTTAACATACAGGGGAAACACCATATATTTT.

In this sample, this clonotype turned up many times. The chain links TRBV28 to TRBJ2-7, with D perhaps given as TRBD1 or TRBD2 (5 bases each). Trimming took 3 bases from V and 10 from J, leaving 13 bases between them. The CDR3 spans 12 residues. The germline gives CDR1 MDHEN, CDR2 SYDVKM. The CDR3 DNA reads as TGTGCCAGCAGTTTTAGGGGAGAGAGACAGTACTTC. Translated, it gives CASSFRGERQYF.

This clonotype was seen repeatedly, ten times or more. The chain combines TRBV4-1 with TRBJ2-4; tentatively, D is TRBD2 (5 bases). The CDR3 extends over 17 amino acids. CDR1 is MGHRA and CDR2 is YSYEKL in the germline V gene. The V and J ends lost 0 bases and 0 bases respectively, with 12 bases between them. As DNA, the CDR3 is TGCGCCAGCAGCCAAGAAAGCGGAGCCCTAGCCAAAAACATTCAGTACTTC. It translates to CASSQESGALAKNIQYF.

Only a few counts were recorded for this clonotype. The chain joins TRBV7-8 to TRBJ1-2; D unresolved. Between the trimmed V and J ends, which lost 2 bases and 4 bases, there was a span of 17 bases. The CDR3 length is 16 residues. The V gene's germline CDR1 is SGHVS and CDR2 FQNEAQ. This CDR3 is CASSLRQTSTAYGYTF. In DNA, the CDR3 is TGTGCCAGCAGCTTAAGGCAGACCTCTACGGCCTATGGCTACACCTTC.

Ten or more counts support this clonotype. J is TRBJ2-3 and V is TRBV5-6; 8 nucleotides line up with TRBD2. CDR3 length: 16 amino acids. CDR1 and CDR2 from the germline V gene are SGHDT and YYEEEE. V lost 4 bases and J lost 0; bases outside the gene matches: 7. The CDR3: CASSGLRGASTDTQYF. CDR3 DNA: TGTGCCAGCAGCGGACTGCGGGGGGCTAGCACAGATACGCAGTATTTT.

Ten or more counts support this clonotype. CDR3 protein: CASSLVVFRATDTQYF. The CDR3 nucleotides are TGCGCCAGCAGCTTGGTCGTTTTTCGAGCTACAGATACGCAGTATTTT. This chain connects TRBV5-1 to TRBJ2-3; no firm D call. Trimming took off 0 bases at V and 3 bases at J, with 14 bases between the two ends. CDR3 size: 16 residues. Germline lookup yields CDR1 SGHRS and CDR2 YFSETQ.

In the case of this clonotype: A single base separates this from a much larger clone, so it may be a read error. No conserved phenylalanine or tryptophan ends this CDR3, so it is likely a read error. V usage is TRBV20-1 and J usage is TRBJ1-1; 7 bases are shared with TRBD1. The length of the CDR3 is 14 residues. CDR1 is DFQATT and CDR2 is SNEGSKA in the germline V gene (reference sequence). Unmatched junction bases numbered 7, after V lost 3 bases and J lost 3 bases. The CDR3 is CSARGDRADTEAFS. The CDR3 DNA sequence: TGCAGTGCTAGGGGAGACAGGGCCGACACTGAAGCTTTCTCT.